The present T cell receptor (beta chain) was sequenced within a study of blood T cell repertoires in COVID-19. About the study: The origin of the acute and convalescent COVID-19 samples was the United States, Italy and Spain. PBMCs, B-cell-depleted T cells, or T cells provided the cDNA or gDNA that made up the material.

The authors' processing: Researchers report that nucleated cell counts were estimated from reference gene primer amplification. Only in-frame clones appear in the TCRdb table, and some are missing; sequencing was by immunoSEQ multiplex PCR. The V and J calls and clone size are taken from that table; D and trimming were inferred from the DNA. This sample has 90,000 to 120,000 clones, with approximately 85% found just once. The CDR3 totals 20 residues. Trimming cost V 4 bases and J 7 bases, with 32 bases left between them. Looked up from germline, CDR1 is SGHDN and CDR2 is FVKESK. This TCR derives from a woman aged 55-70 years with acute or convalescent COVID-19. J is TRBJ2-1 and V is TRBV14; tentative D call: TRBD1 (6 bases). Sequenced material: peripheral blood. In DNA form, the CDR3 reads TGTGCCAGCAGCCCCCCCCTTGGGGGCAGCTCCAGCCCGACGGGGAATGAGCAGTTCTTC. Its translation is CASSPPLGGSSSPTGNEQFF.